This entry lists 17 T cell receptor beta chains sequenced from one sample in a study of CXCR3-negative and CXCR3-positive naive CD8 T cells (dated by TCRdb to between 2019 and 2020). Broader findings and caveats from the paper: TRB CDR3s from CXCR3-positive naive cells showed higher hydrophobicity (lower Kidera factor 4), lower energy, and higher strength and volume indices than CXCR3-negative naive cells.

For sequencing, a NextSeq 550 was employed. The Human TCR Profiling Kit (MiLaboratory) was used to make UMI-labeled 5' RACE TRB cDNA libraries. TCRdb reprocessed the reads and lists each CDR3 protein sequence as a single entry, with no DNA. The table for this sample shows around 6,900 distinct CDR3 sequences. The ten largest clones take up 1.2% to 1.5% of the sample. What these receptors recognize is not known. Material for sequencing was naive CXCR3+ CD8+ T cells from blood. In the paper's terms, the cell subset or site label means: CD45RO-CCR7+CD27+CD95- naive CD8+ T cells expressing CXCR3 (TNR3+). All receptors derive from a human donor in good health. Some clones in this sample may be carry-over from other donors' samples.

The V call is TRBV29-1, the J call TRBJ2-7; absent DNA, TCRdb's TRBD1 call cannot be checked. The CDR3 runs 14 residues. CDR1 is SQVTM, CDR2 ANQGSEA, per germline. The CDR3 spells CSVEFSGQDYEQYF.

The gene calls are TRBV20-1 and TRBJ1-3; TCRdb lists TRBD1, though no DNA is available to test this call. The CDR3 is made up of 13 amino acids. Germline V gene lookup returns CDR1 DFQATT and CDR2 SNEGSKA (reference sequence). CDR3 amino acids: CSAPTGAGNTIYF.

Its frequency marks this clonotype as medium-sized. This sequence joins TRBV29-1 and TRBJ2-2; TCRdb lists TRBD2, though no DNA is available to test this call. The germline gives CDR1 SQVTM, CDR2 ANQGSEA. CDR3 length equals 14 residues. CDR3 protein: CSAGGTSGHRELFF.

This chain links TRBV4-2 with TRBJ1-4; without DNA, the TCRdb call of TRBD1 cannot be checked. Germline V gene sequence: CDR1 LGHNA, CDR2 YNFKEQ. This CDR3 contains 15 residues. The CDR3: CASSQGGGAVEKLFF.

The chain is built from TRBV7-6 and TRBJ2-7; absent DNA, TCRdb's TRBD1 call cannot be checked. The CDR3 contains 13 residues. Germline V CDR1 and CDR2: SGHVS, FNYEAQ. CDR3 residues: CASSYGTGDEQYF.

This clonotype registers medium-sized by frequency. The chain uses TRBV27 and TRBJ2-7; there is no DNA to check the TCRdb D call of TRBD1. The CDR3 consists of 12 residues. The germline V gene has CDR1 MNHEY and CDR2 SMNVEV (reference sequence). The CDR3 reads CASSSLSREQYF.

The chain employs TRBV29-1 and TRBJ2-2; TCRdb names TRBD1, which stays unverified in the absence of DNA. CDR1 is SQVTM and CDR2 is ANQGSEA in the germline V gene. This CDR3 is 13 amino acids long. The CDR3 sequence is CSTRDSNTGELFF.

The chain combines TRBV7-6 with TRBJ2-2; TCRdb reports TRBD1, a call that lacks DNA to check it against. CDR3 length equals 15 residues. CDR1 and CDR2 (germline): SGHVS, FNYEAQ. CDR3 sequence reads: CASSDSFANTGELFF.

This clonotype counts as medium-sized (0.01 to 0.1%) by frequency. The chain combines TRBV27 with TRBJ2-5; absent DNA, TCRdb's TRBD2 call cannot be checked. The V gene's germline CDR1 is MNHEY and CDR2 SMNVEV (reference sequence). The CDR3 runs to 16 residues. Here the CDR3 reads CALAGTSGWNQETQYF.

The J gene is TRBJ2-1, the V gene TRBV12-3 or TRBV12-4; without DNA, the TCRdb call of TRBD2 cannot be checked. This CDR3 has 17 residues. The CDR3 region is CASSDYLAGGPNNEQFF.

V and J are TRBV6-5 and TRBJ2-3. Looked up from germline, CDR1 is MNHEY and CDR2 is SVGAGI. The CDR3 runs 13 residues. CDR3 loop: CASSYERTDTQYF.

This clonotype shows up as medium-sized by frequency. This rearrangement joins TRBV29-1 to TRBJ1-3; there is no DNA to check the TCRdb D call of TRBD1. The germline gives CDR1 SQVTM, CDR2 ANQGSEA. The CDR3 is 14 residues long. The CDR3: CSVEETGLGNTIYF.

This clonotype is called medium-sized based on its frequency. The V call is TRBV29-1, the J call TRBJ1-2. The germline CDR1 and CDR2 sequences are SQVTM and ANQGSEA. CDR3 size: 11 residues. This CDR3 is CSVRSDYGYTF.

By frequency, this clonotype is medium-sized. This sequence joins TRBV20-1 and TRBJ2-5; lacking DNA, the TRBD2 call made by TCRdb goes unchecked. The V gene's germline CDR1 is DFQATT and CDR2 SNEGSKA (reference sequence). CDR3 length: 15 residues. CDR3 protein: CSARDRPRNQETQYF.

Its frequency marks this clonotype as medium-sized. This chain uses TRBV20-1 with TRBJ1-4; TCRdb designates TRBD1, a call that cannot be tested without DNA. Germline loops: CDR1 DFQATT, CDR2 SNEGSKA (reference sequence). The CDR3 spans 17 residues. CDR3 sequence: CSARDSKQGAANEKLFF.

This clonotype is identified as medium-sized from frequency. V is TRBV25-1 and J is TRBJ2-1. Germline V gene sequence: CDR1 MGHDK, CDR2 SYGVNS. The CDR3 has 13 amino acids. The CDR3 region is CASSGGLYNEQFF.

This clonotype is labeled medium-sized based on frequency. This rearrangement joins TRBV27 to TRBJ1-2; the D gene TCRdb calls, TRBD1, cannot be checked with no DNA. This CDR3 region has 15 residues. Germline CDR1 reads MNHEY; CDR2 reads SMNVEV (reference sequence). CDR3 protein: CASSLQTGEADGYTF.